This T cell receptor beta chain originates from a study of T cells in Graves' hyperthyroidism and ophthalmopathy. Study-wide background: Peripheral blood was obtained at initial diagnosis, preceding any treatment.

The CDR3 covers 15 residues. Per germline, CDR1 DFQATT and CDR2 SNEGSKA (reference sequence). The trim removed 3 bases at V and 0 bases at J, leaving 4 bases unmatched. Amplification yielded TCR beta CDR3 regions, with RNA transcripts as the source. TCR CDR3 regions were first amplified by RT-PCR with HTBI primers. One entry per CDR3 protein results from TCRdb running MiXCR on the multiplex PCR reads. The table includes 300,000 to 500,000 distinct CDR3 sequences, around 15% detected once. This clonotype was observed a few times. The specimen sequenced was blood. V is TRBV20-1 and J is TRBJ1-3, with 8 bases fitting TRBD1. The source is a man aged 50 or older with Graves' ophthalmopathy. The CDR3 DNA reads as TGCAGTGCTAGCCCTGGGACAGGCTCTGGAAACACCATATATTTT. Residues: CSASPGTGSGNTIYF.